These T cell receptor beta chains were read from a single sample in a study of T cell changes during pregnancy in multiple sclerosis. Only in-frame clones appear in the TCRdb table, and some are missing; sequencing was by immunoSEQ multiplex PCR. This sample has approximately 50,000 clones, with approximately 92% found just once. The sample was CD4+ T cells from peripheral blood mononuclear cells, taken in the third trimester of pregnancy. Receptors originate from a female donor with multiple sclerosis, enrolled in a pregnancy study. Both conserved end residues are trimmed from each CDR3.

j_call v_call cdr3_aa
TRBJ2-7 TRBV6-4 ASSRGQGGEQY
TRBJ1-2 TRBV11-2 ASSLAPRANYGYT
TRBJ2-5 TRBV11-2 ASRLQGRETQY
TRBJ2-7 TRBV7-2 ASSYGTSGRAREQY
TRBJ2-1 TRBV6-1 ASRGLAGGYNEQF
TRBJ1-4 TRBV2 ASSDHRVTNEKLF
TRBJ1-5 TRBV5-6 ASSWGGGGFGQPQH
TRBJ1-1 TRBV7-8 ASTKGGNTEAF
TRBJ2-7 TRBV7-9 ASSSGWLVSYEQY
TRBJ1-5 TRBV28 ASKINLGTGDQPQH
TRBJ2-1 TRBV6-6 ASSYIPGQGIGEQF
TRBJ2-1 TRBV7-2 ASSPLHEQF
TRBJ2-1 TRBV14 ASSHGSGRASYNEQF
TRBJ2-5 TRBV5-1 ASSLQGVETQY
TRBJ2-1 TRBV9 ASSSLAGVNEQF
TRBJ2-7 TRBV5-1 ASSPGQGVLPNYEQY
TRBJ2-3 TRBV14 ASSPIGLAGADTQY
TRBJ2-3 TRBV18 ASSPLRDSSSTDTQY
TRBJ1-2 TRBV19 ASNSPDRMNYGYT
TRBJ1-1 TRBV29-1 SAGSPRANTEAF
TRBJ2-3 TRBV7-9 ASSLVTYATQY
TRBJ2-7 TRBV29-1 SVEGSSGRAKDEQY
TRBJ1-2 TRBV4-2 ASSQVSQQGSGYT
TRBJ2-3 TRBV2 ASSVGVRTDTQY
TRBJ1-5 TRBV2 ASSELPPGTGWGSNQPQH
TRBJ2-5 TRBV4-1 ASSLQATSLFQETQY
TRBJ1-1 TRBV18 ASSPGKGGATEAF
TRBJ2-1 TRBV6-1 ASRYQGNEQF
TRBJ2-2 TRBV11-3 ASSPSGPANTGELF
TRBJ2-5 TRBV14 ASSQWGTGEKTQY
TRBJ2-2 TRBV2 ASSGQVPNTGELF
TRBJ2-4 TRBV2 ASGPGTGGANIQY
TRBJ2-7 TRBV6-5 ASSTITLSAEQY
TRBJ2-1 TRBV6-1 ASRVAGAYYNEQF
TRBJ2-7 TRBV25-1 ASSGWGRRSYEQY
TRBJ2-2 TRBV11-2 ASSLGLAGAGELF
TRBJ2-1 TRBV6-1 ASSPFGNEQF
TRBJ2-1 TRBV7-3 ASSRDRGTGNEQF
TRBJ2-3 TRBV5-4 ASSSTSAYVQDTQY
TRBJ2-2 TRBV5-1 ASQAGINTGELF
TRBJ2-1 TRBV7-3 ASSLMRAGYNEQF
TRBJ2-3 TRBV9 ASSVEGGAGAPTQY
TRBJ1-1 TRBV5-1 ASSLGPAGEAF
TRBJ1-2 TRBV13 ASSLRGPEGGGYT
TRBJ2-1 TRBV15 ATSRVDSQEQF
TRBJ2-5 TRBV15 ATSRDTAGLTQY